This T cell receptor (beta chain) was captured by sequencing in a study of breast tumors, draining lymph nodes, adjacent tissues. In TCRdb, the multiplex PCR reads were re-called with MiXCR into one record per CDR3 protein. The table shows over 200,000 distinct CDR3 sequences, with around 34% occurring only once. This clonotype occurred many times. CDR3 length: 14 residues. The V and J ends lost 10 bases and 3 bases respectively, with 17 bases between them. Looked up from germline, CDR1 is ENHRY and CDR2 is SYGVKD. Breast cancer patients provided tissue from their axillary draining lymph nodes. The chain combines TRBV10-3 with TRBJ2-3; D ambiguous. The sequenced sample was axillary lymph node tissue. This TCR was sampled from a female donor with breast cancer. Some clones in this sample may be carry-over from other donors' samples. CDR3 sequence (DNA): TGTGCCACCCGTCTCAACCTGGGGACAGATACGCAGTATTTT. It encodes CATRLNLGTDTQYF.